The rows below give T cell receptor beta chains drawn from one sample of a study of T cells in localized non-small cell lung cancer. Generated by immunoSEQ multiplex PCR, the TCRdb table keeps only in-frame clones and is missing some. The repertoire holds tens of thousands of clones, 65% to 85% seen once, with 4.8% in the top ten. The sample was PBMCs, taken before any cancer treatment. The receptor source for this set is a man aged 35-69 years with stage II lung adenocarcinoma. Each CDR3 is given with its conserved first and last residue. Each record gives: CDR3 protein, CDR3 DNA, J gene, V gene, D gene, clone size. A D gene is named only where the DNA matches it firmly. For some rows the clone size is stated as once, few or many, or as a class when expanded; others skip it.

CDR3 protein: CASSLEGTGNQPQHF
CDR3 DNA: TGTGCCAGCAGCTTGGAGGGGACAGGGAATCAGCCCCAGCATTTT
J gene: TRBJ1-5
V gene: TRBV5-4
D gene: TRBD1
clone size: .

CDR3 protein: CASSLLAGGSTDTQYF
CDR3 DNA: TGTGCCAGCAGCTTATTAGCGGGGGGAAGCACAGATACGCAGTATTTT
J gene: TRBJ2-3
V gene: TRBV7-6
D gene: TRBD2
clone size: .

CDR3 protein: CASSRSYEQYF
CDR3 DNA: TGTGCCAGCAGCCGCTCCTACGAGCAGTACTTC
J gene: TRBJ2-7
V gene: TRBV7-9
D gene: .
clone size: .

CDR3 protein: CASSLGYGNTIYF
CDR3 DNA: TGTGCCAGCAGCTTAGGGTATGGAAACACCATATATTTT
J gene: TRBJ1-3
V gene: TRBV7-9
D gene: .
clone size: .

CDR3 protein: CASSYSPESSYNEQFF
CDR3 DNA: TGTGCCAGCAGTTACTCGCCAGAAAGCTCCTACAATGAGCAGTTCTTC
J gene: TRBJ2-1
V gene: TRBV6-5
D gene: .
clone size: .

CDR3 protein: CASSLAGPYEQYF
CDR3 DNA: TGTGCCAGCAGCTTAGCAGGGCCCTACGAGCAGTACTTC
J gene: TRBJ2-7
V gene: TRBV7-9
D gene: .
clone size: .

CDR3 protein: CASSFSGTDIEQPQHF
CDR3 DNA: TGTGCTAGCAGCTTTTCCGGGACAGACATCGAGCAGCCCCAGCATTTT
J gene: TRBJ1-5
V gene: TRBV7-2
D gene: TRBD1
clone size: .

CDR3 protein: CASSILAGGADTQYF
CDR3 DNA: TGTGCCAGTAGTATACTAGCGGGGGGCGCAGATACGCAGTATTTT
J gene: TRBJ2-3
V gene: TRBV19
D gene: TRBD2
clone size: .

CDR3 protein: CASSLTLNGYTF
CDR3 DNA: TGTGCCAGCAGCTTGACCCTTAATGGCTACACCTTC
J gene: TRBJ1-2
V gene: TRBV5-6
D gene: .
clone size: .

CDR3 protein: CASSLVGQGAREKLFF
CDR3 DNA: TGTGCCAGCAGCTTAGTGGGGCAGGGGGCGCGAGAAAAACTGTTTTTT
J gene: TRBJ1-4
V gene: TRBV11-2
D gene: TRBD1
clone size: once

CDR3 protein: CASSARVLTEAFF
CDR3 DNA: TGTGCCAGCAGTGCCAGGGTACTCACTGAAGCTTTCTTT
J gene: TRBJ1-1
V gene: TRBV5-6
D gene: .
clone size: .

CDR3 protein: CASSQDRARLAGDNTGELFF
CDR3 DNA: TGCGCCAGCAGCCAAGATAGGGCTAGACTAGCGGGAGATAACACCGGGGAGCTGTTTTTT
J gene: TRBJ2-2
V gene: TRBV4-1
D gene: TRBD2
clone size: .

CDR3 protein: CASSDRLDYGYTF
CDR3 DNA: TGCGCCAGCAGTGACAGATTGGACTATGGCTACACCTTC
J gene: TRBJ1-2
V gene: TRBV10-1
D gene: .
clone size: .

CDR3 protein: CASSLSGLILGNEQFF
CDR3 DNA: TGCGCCAGCAGCTTATCGGGACTAATATTGGGGAATGAGCAGTTCTTC
J gene: TRBJ2-1
V gene: TRBV5-1
D gene: TRBD2
clone size: .

CDR3 protein: CASSEQEYEQFF
CDR3 DNA: TGTGCCAGCAGCGAACAGGAGTATGAGCAGTTCTTC
J gene: TRBJ2-1
V gene: TRBV6-6
D gene: .
clone size: few

CDR3 protein: CAISENGRGNTGELFF
CDR3 DNA: TGTGCCATCAGTGAGAATGGCAGGGGGAACACCGGGGAGCTGTTTTTT
J gene: TRBJ2-2
V gene: TRBV10-3
D gene: .
clone size: once

CDR3 protein: CASSPYLTDDTEAFF
CDR3 DNA: TGTGCCAGCAGCCCTTACCTGACAGACGACACTGAAGCTTTCTTT
J gene: TRBJ1-1
V gene: TRBV5-4
D gene: .
clone size: .

CDR3 protein: CASSESGSNGYTF
CDR3 DNA: TGTGCCAGCAGTGAAAGTGGAAGCAATGGCTACACCTTC
J gene: TRBJ1-2
V gene: TRBV2
D gene: .
clone size: .

CDR3 protein: CASSLEVSWNTEAFF
CDR3 DNA: TGTGCCAGCAGCTTAGAAGTTTCATGGAACACTGAAGCTTTCTTT
J gene: TRBJ1-1
V gene: TRBV11-1
D gene: .
clone size: .

CDR3 protein: CASRNTEAFF
CDR3 DNA: TGTGCCAGTCGGAACACTGAAGCTTTCTTT
J gene: TRBJ1-1
V gene: TRBV6-1
D gene: .
clone size: .

CDR3 protein: CASSLSGGAVDEQFF
CDR3 DNA: TGTGCCAGCAGCTTGAGCGGGGGGGCCGTGGATGAGCAGTTCTTC
J gene: TRBJ2-1
V gene: TRBV7-9
D gene: TRBD2
clone size: once

CDR3 protein: CASSMLSGNTIYF
CDR3 DNA: TGTGCCAGTAGTATGCTCTCTGGAAACACCATATATTTT
J gene: TRBJ1-3
V gene: TRBV19
D gene: .
clone size: .

CDR3 protein: CASRDDTRQGPTDTQYF
CDR3 DNA: TGTGCCAGTAGGGATGATACACGGCAGGGTCCCACAGATACGCAGTATTTT
J gene: TRBJ2-3
V gene: TRBV19
D gene: .
clone size: .

CDR3 protein: CASSQQYRVGTTEAFF
CDR3 DNA: TGTGCCAGCAGCCAACAATACAGGGTCGGGACCACTGAAGCTTTCTTT
J gene: TRBJ1-1
V gene: TRBV5-5
D gene: .
clone size: .

CDR3 protein: CASTLSAGAEAFF
CDR3 DNA: TGTGCCAGCACTCTATCGGCGGGGGCTGAAGCTTTCTTT
J gene: TRBJ1-1
V gene: TRBV28
D gene: .
clone size: few

CDR3 protein: CASSQGGRFGTDTQYF
CDR3 DNA: TGTGCCAGCAGCCAAGGAGGGAGGTTCGGCACAGATACGCAGTATTTT
J gene: TRBJ2-3
V gene: TRBV14
D gene: .
clone size: few

CDR3 protein: CASSPGAGVTNEQFF
CDR3 DNA: TGTGCCAGCAGCCCGGGGGCGGGAGTGACAAATGAGCAGTTCTTC
J gene: TRBJ2-1
V gene: TRBV7-6
D gene: .
clone size: .

CDR3 protein: CASSPRRGEYYQPQHF
CDR3 DNA: TGTGCCAGCAGCCCTAGGAGAGGGGAATATTATCAGCCCCAGCATTTT
J gene: TRBJ1-5
V gene: TRBV21-1
D gene: .
clone size: .

CDR3 protein: CASSFLGRSLGEEYNSPLHF
CDR3 DNA: TGTGCCAGCAGTTTTTTAGGACGCTCCCTGGGCGAAGAATATAATTCACCCCTCCACTTT
J gene: TRBJ1-6
V gene: TRBV27
D gene: .
clone size: .

CDR3 protein: CSVEEAGGYTF
CDR3 DNA: TGCAGCGTTGAGGAGGCCGGAGGCTACACCTTC
J gene: TRBJ1-2
V gene: TRBV29-1
D gene: .
clone size: .

CDR3 protein: CAYPRDFSGANVLTF
CDR3 DNA: TGTGCCTATCCCCGGGATTTCTCTGGGGCCAACGTCCTGACTTTC
J gene: TRBJ2-6
V gene: TRBV30
D gene: .
clone size: .

CDR3 protein: CSVELTRDRGRTQYF
CDR3 DNA: TGCAGCGTCGAACTGACACGGGACAGGGGGAGGACCCAGTACTTC
J gene: TRBJ2-5
V gene: TRBV29-1
D gene: TRBD1
clone size: .

CDR3 protein: CASSPLGDSNYGYTF
CDR3 DNA: TGCGCCAGCAGCCCCCTAGGGGACTCTAACTATGGCTACACCTTC
J gene: TRBJ1-2
V gene: TRBV4-3
D gene: .
clone size: .

CDR3 protein: CASSPRLAGANEQFF
CDR3 DNA: TGTGCCAGCTCACCCCGACTAGCGGGCGCCAATGAGCAGTTCTTC
J gene: TRBJ2-1
V gene: TRBV18
D gene: TRBD2
clone size: .

CDR3 protein: CASSSGGASIEQYF
CDR3 DNA: TGTGCCAGCAGCTCCGGGGGGGCCTCGATCGAGCAGTACTTC
J gene: TRBJ2-7
V gene: TRBV9
D gene: TRBD2
clone size: .

CDR3 protein: CATSEEGTDFRGTQYF
CDR3 DNA: TGTGCCACCAGCGAGGAGGGGACAGATTTCAGAGGTACGCAGTATTTT
J gene: TRBJ2-3
V gene: TRBV15
D gene: .
clone size: .

CDR3 protein: CASSFLGGGAGETQYF
CDR3 DNA: TGTGCCAGCAGCTTCCTCGGCGGGGGGGCCGGGGAGACCCAGTACTTC
J gene: TRBJ2-5
V gene: TRBV7-2
D gene: TRBD2
clone size: once

CDR3 protein: CASSLGAYNEQFF
CDR3 DNA: TGTGCCAGCAGCTTAGGGGCCTACAATGAGCAGTTCTTC
J gene: TRBJ2-1
V gene: TRBV7-2
D gene: .
clone size: .

CDR3 protein: CASSRGGRELEQYF
CDR3 DNA: TGTGCCAGCAGTCGAGGGGGACGGGAACTAGAGCAGTACTTC
J gene: TRBJ2-7
V gene: TRBV25-1
D gene: .
clone size: .

CDR3 protein: CATSRDATSWETQYF
CDR3 DNA: TGTGCCACCAGCAGAGATGCCACTAGCTGGGAGACCCAGTACTTC
J gene: TRBJ2-5
V gene: TRBV15
D gene: .
clone size: .

CDR3 protein: CASTGALNQPQHF
CDR3 DNA: TGTGCCAGCACGGGGGCGTTAAATCAGCCCCAGCATTTT
J gene: TRBJ1-5
V gene: TRBV28
D gene: .
clone size: .

CDR3 protein: CASRPRTGIRKSQFF
CDR3 DNA: TGTGCCAGTAGGCCGCGGACAGGTATTAGGAAGAGCCAGTTCTTC
J gene: TRBJ2-1
V gene: TRBV19
D gene: TRBD1
clone size: .

CDR3 protein: CASSFPGTGYNNEQFF
CDR3 DNA: TGCGCCAGCAGCTTTCCCGGGACAGGGTATAACAATGAGCAGTTCTTC
J gene: TRBJ2-1
V gene: TRBV5-1
D gene: TRBD1
clone size: .

CDR3 protein: CASSSHGPHTEAFF
CDR3 DNA: TGTGCCAGCAGTTCACACGGGCCTCACACTGAAGCTTTCTTT
J gene: TRBJ1-1
V gene: TRBV27
D gene: .
clone size: .

CDR3 protein: CASSPLRGFSYEQYF
CDR3 DNA: TGTGCCAGCAGCCCACTACGGGGCTTCTCCTACGAGCAGTACTTC
J gene: TRBJ2-7
V gene: TRBV11-3
D gene: .
clone size: .

CDR3 protein: CASSLGLWQPQHF
CDR3 DNA: TGTGCCAGCAGCTTAGGTTTATGGCAGCCCCAGCATTTT
J gene: TRBJ1-5
V gene: TRBV7-2
D gene: .
clone size: .

CDR3 protein: CASSLEGQGRNQPQHF
CDR3 DNA: TGTGCCAGCAGCTTGGAGGGACAGGGACGGAATCAGCCCCAGCATTTT
J gene: TRBJ1-5
V gene: TRBV5-5
D gene: TRBD1
clone size: .

CDR3 protein: CASSPQNGKSGELFF
CDR3 DNA: TGTGCCAGCAGCCCACAGAACGGGAAATCCGGGGAGCTGTTTTTT
J gene: TRBJ2-2
V gene: TRBV7-9
D gene: .
clone size: .

CDR3 protein: CASSHPTQKVFGEQYF
CDR3 DNA: TGCGCCAGCAGCCACCCTACGCAGAAGGTCTTCGGGGAGCAGTACTTC
J gene: TRBJ2-7
V gene: TRBV4-1
D gene: .
clone size: .

CDR3 protein: CASSLFSNEQFF
CDR3 DNA: TGTGCCAGCAGCTTGTTTTCCAATGAGCAGTTCTTC
J gene: TRBJ2-1
V gene: TRBV5-6
D gene: .
clone size: .

CDR3 protein: CASRGGQLYGYTF
CDR3 DNA: TGTGCCAGCAGGGGGGGACAGCTCTATGGCTACACCTTC
J gene: TRBJ1-2
V gene: TRBV2
D gene: TRBD1
clone size: .

CDR3 protein: CASRLRQVDEQFF
CDR3 DNA: TGTGCCAGTAGACTCCGGCAGGTTGATGAGCAGTTCTTC
J gene: TRBJ2-1
V gene: TRBV19
D gene: .
clone size: .

CDR3 protein: CASGLVLLSRTVNTEAFF
CDR3 DNA: TGTGCTAGTGGTTTGGTCCTCCTGTCGAGGACGGTGAACACTGAAGCTTTCTTT
J gene: TRBJ1-1
V gene: TRBV12-5
D gene: .
clone size: .

CDR3 protein: CASNSDRGYSPLHF
CDR3 DNA: TGTGCCAGCAATAGTGACAGGGGGTATTCACCCCTCCACTTT
J gene: TRBJ1-6
V gene: TRBV6-1
D gene: TRBD1
clone size: .